These T cell receptor beta chains were read from a single sample in a study of blood T cell repertoires in COVID-19. Sequenced by immunoSEQ multiplex PCR; TCRdb stores in-frame clones only, minus some. The table lists under 140,000 clones, 72% of them singletons. The sample taken for sequencing was peripheral blood. These receptor sequences come from a woman aged 60-70 years with acute or convalescent COVID-19. Each CDR3 is given with its conserved first and last residue. The D gene is left open where the match is weak. Size is omitted from some rows. Given values are once, few, many or a class for expanded clones.

j_call | v_call | clone_size | d_call | cdr3_aa | cdr3_nt
TRBJ2-1 | TRBV5-1 | NA | NA | CASSLVAAGSYNEQFF | TGCGCCAGCAGCTTGGTCGCCGCGGGGTCCTACAATGAGCAGTTCTTC
TRBJ1-5 | TRBV6-6 | few | NA | CASSYHAGANQPQHF | TGTGCCAGCAGTTACCACGCAGGGGCGAATCAGCCCCAGCATTTT
TRBJ2-6 | TRBV24-1 | NA | NA | CATSPSSYSGANVLTF | TGTGCCACCAGCCCTAGCAGTTACTCTGGGGCCAACGTCCTGACTTTC
TRBJ2-1 | TRBV5-1 | NA | NA | CASSLALYNEQFF | TGCGCCAGCAGCCTGGCCCTCTACAATGAGCAGTTCTTC
TRBJ2-7 | TRBV28 | NA | TRBD1 | CASSVPGQTYEQYF | TGTGCCAGCAGCGTTCCGGGACAGACCTACGAGCAGTACTTC
TRBJ1-1 | TRBV18 | NA | TRBD1 | CASSIKWTGGTEAFF | TGTGCCAGCTCAATAAAATGGACAGGGGGCACTGAAGCTTTCTTT
TRBJ2-1 | TRBV6-2/TRBV6-3 | NA | TRBD2 | CASSSPRAGGGSYEQFF | TGTGCCAGCAGCTCCCCGCGGGCGGGGGGCGGCAGCTATGAGCAGTTCTTC
TRBJ2-3 | TRBV4-2 | NA | NA | CASSQEFGGSTDTQYF | TGTGCCAGCAGCCAAGAGTTTGGGGGGAGCACAGATACGCAGTATTTT
TRBJ2-7 | TRBV3-1/TRBV3-2 | NA | TRBD1 | CASSLRRRDRGTYEQYF | TGTGCCAGCAGCTTACGGCGCCGGGACAGGGGGACCTACGAGCAGTACTTC
TRBJ2-1 | TRBV15 | NA | NA | CATSMRTASNEQFF | TGTGCCACCAGCATGCGGACAGCGAGCAATGAGCAGTTCTTC
TRBJ2-7 | TRBV27 | NA | TRBD2 | CASSLRSGGPGYEQYF | TGTGCCAGCAGTTTAAGGAGCGGGGGGCCGGGGTACGAGCAGTACTTC
TRBJ1-1 | TRBV10-2 | NA | TRBD1 | CASSGQGPAEAFF | TGCGCCAGCAGTGGACAGGGTCCAGCTGAAGCTTTCTTT
TRBJ1-2 | TRBV30 | NA | NA | CACTNGGGYTF | TGTGCCTGCACAAATGGAGGAGGCTACACCTTC
TRBJ2-7 | TRBV12-3/TRBV12-4 | few | NA | CASSFQGTYEQYF | TGTGCCAGCAGTTTTCAGGGGACCTACGAGCAGTACTTC
TRBJ1-4 | TRBV5-1 | NA | TRBD1 | CASSIQGAHEKLFF | TGCGCCAGCAGCATTCAGGGGGCGCATGAAAAACTGTTTTTT